The 21 T cell receptor beta chains in this list originate from one sample, sequenced in a study of shared clonotypes between healthy human individuals. Repertoires were generated with immunoSEQ multiplex PCR, while TCRdb's copy carries only in-frame clones and drops some. The table records about half a million clones, about 85% of them present only once. Source material: PBMCs. The origin of the receptors is a woman aged 40 to 50 in good health. Some clones in this sample may be carry-over from other donors' samples.

V and J are TRBV6-1 and TRBJ2-7; D remains unclear. CDR3 size: 14 residues. V lost 7 bases and J lost 2, with 15 bases in between. Per the germline V gene, CDR1 is MNHNS and CDR2 is SASEGT. This CDR3 is CASKADPGTYEQYF. The CDR3 DNA follows: TGTGCCAGCAAGGCAGACCCCGGAACCTACGAGCAGTACTTC.

The chain employs TRBV2 and TRBJ1-1; TRBD1 might be the D (6 bases). The CDR3 loop spans 19 amino acids. V dropped 9 bases and J dropped 0 bases, with 29 bases sitting between them. Germline-derived CDR1 and CDR2 are SNHLY and FYNNEI. This chain's CDR3 is CASKVGGTSVLAMNTEAFF. The CDR3 bases are TGTGCCAGTAAGGTTGGGGGGACATCCGTTTTGGCGATGAACACTGAAGCTTTCTTT.

This clone was found many times. The rearrangement links TRBV28 to TRBJ2-5, with D possibly matching TRBD1 (5 bases). The V gene lost 5 bases and the J gene lost 2 bases, with 12 bases spanning the gap. In germline, CDR1 is MDHEN, CDR2 SYDVKM. The CDR3 length is 14 residues. CDR3: CASSPPTAQETQYF. CDR3 in DNA: TGTGCCAGCAGTCCTCCGACAGCTCAAGAGACCCAGTACTTC.

The chain recombines TRBV28 with TRBJ1-1, with 10 bases that match TRBD1. V trimming: 5 bases; J trimming: 2 bases; junction bases outside the gene matches: 2. CDR1 is MDHEN, CDR2 SYDVKM, per germline. CDR3 length: 14 amino acids. The CDR3 nucleotides are TGTGCCAGCAGTGACAGGGGGCGAAACACTGAAGCTTTCTTT. Protein: CASSDRGRNTEAFF.

To note about this clone: With a far larger clone one base away, a read error is the likely cause. Other DNA sequences in this specimen translate into the identical CDR3. The rearrangement uses TRBV7-7 and TRBJ2-2, with 10 bases matching TRBD1. CDR1 is SSHAT and CDR2 is FNYEAQ in the germline V gene (reference sequence). The CDR3 length is 14 residues. In nucleotides, the CDR3 is TGCGCCGTAGAACGACAGGGGGCTGGCGGGGAGCTGTTTTTT. It yields the protein CAVERQGAGGELFF.

Here the CDR3 reads CASSLAASGAGELFF. The CDR3 DNA sequence: TGCGCCAGCAGCTTGGCCGCATCGGGGGCCGGGGAGCTGTTTTTT. The rearrangement uses TRBV5-1 and TRBJ2-2, with D maybe TRBD2 (6 bases). Germline V gives CDR1 SGHRS, CDR2 YFSETQ. V lost 0 bases, J lost 6 bases, and 12 bases lay in between. The CDR3 spans 15 residues.

The chain employs TRBV28 and TRBJ2-2; D is ambiguous. V was trimmed by 3 bases and J by 0 bases, leaving 11 bases between them. The V gene's germline CDR1 is MDHEN and CDR2 SYDVKM. CDR3 length: 16 residues. Here the CDR3 reads CASSFNAQPNTGELFF. The CDR3 nucleotides are TGTGCCAGCAGTTTTAACGCACAGCCGAACACCGGGGAGCTGTTTTTT.

The V gene is TRBV9, the J gene TRBJ1-4; the D is unclear. CDR1 SGDLS and CDR2 YYNGEE come from the germline V gene. V lost 0 bases and J lost 0, with 6 bases in between. The CDR3 is made up of 15 amino acids. Written as DNA, the CDR3 is TGTGCCAGCAGCGTAGGGTCTGCAACTAATGAAAAACTGTTTTTT. Encoded protein: CASSVGSATNEKLFF.

On this clone: It is likely a read error: a sequence one base away is far more abundant. The chain uses TRBV7-9 and TRBJ1-5; perhaps TRBD1 as D (6 bases). Deletions cut 2 bases from V and 5 bases from J, with 7 bases between. Germline V gene lookup returns CDR1 SEHNR and CDR2 FQNEAQ (reference sequence). The CDR3 length is 13 residues. CDR3 bases: TGTGCCAGCAGCTTACAGGGGTATCAGCCCCAGCATTTT. It yields the protein CASSLQGYQPQHF.

Of note for this clone: A far larger clone is off by one base, so a read error is likely. The chain joins TRBV27 to TRBJ1-1; D possibly corresponds to TRBD1 (5 bases). This CDR3 spans 15 amino acids. CDR1 and CDR2 from the germline V gene are MNHEY and SMNVEV (reference sequence). Trimming took 7 bases from V and 3 from J, leaving 18 bases between them. Here the CDR3 reads CASTPRVAVDTEAFF. CDR3 in DNA: TGTGCCAGCACCCCCAGGGTGGCTGTGGACACTGAAGCTTTCTTT.

The chain is built from TRBV28 and TRBJ2-7, with D maybe TRBD1 (5 bases). From germline, CDR1 is MDHEN and CDR2 SYDVKM. Trimming took off 6 bases at V and 3 bases at J, with 9 bases between the two ends. The CDR3 loop spans 12 amino acids. In DNA form, the CDR3 reads TGTGCCAGCAGGGCAGGGTTCTACGAGCAGTACTTC. It specifies CASRAGFYEQYF. Combining the CDR3 with reference TRBV28 and TRBJ2-7 gives the whole variable domain DVKVTQSSRYLVKRTGEKVFLECVQDMDHENMFWYRQDPGLGLRLIYFSYDVKMKEKGDIPEGYSVSREKKERFSLILESASTNQTSMYLCASRAGFYEQYFGPGTRLTVT.

The rearrangement joins TRBV28 to TRBJ1-1; D is undetermined. The V end was cut by 2 bases, the J end by 7 bases, with 14 bases between. There are 14 residues in the CDR3. CDR1 is MDHEN, CDR2 SYDVKM, per germline. CDR3 loop: CASSLLPGWGEAFF. CDR3 nucleotides: TGTGCCAGCAGTTTACTACCGGGGTGGGGTGAAGCTTTCTTT. The full variable domain, completed using reference TRBV28 and TRBJ1-1, is DVKVTQSSRYLVKRTGEKVFLECVQDMDHENMFWYRQDPGLGLRLIYFSYDVKMKEKGDIPEGYSVSREKKERFSLILESASTNQTSMYLCASSLLPGWGEAFFGQGTRLTVV.

This chain links TRBV29-1 with TRBJ2-1, with 13 bases aligning to TRBD2. CDR3 length equals 15 residues. Germline-derived CDR1 and CDR2 are SQVTM and ANQGSEA. The V and J ends lost 6 bases and 8 bases, in that order; junction bases with no gene match: 10. Written as DNA, the CDR3 is TGCAGCGTCGGGACTAGCGGGGTTAGGTTGGATGAGCAGTTCTTC. Protein: CSVGTSGVRLDEQFF.

Worth noting for this clone: Given a far larger clone just one base away, this is likely a sequencing read error. Other DNA sequences in the same sample also yield this CDR3. V gene TRBV30 combines with J gene TRBJ2-7; 8 bases agree with TRBD2. CDR1 is GTSNPN, CDR2 SVGIG, per germline (reference sequence). The CDR3 contains 15 residues. V was clipped by 3 bases and J by 4 bases; unmatched bases: 11. The CDR3 DNA reads as TGTGCCTGGAGCCTCGGACTAGCCGGGACATACGAGCAGTACTTC. Translation: CAWSLGLAGTYEQYF.

V gene TRBV6-6 combines with J gene TRBJ1-2; maybe TRBD1 (5 bases). The CDR3 is made up of 14 amino acids. Deletions cut 2 bases from V and 6 bases from J, with 13 bases between. Germline V gene data show CDR1 as MNHNY and CDR2 as SVGAGI (reference sequence). The CDR3 here is CASSYVKQGHGYTF. CDR3 DNA sequence: TGTGCCAGCAGTTACGTCAAGCAGGGTCATGGCTACACCTTC.

The chain couples TRBV7-9 to TRBJ2-7, with D possibly being TRBD1 or TRBD2 (5 bases each). CDR1 and CDR2 (germline): SEHNR, FQNEAQ (reference sequence). Trimming removed 0 bases at V and 2 bases at J, with 5 bases between. The CDR3 has 13 residues. Here the CDR3 DNA reads TGTGCCAGCAGCTTAGCGGGGGCCTACGAGCAGTACTTC. Its translation: CASSLAGAYEQYF.

Points on this clone: Since a far larger clone is one base different, this is likely a read error. V usage is TRBV5-1 and J usage is TRBJ1-2; 12 bases map to TRBD1. Germline CDR1 SGHRS, CDR2 YFSETQ. The CDR3 runs to 15 residues. CDR3 in amino acids: CAGSAGQGAPGGYTF. Written as DNA, the CDR3 is TGCGCCGGCAGCGCGGGACAGGGGGCGCCGGGTGGCTACACCTTC.

This clone is a singleton in its sample. The rearrangement links TRBV28 to TRBJ1-2; weak D call: TRBD1 (5 bases). The ends were cut back, 5 bases at V and 8 bases at J, with 24 bases in the middle. Germline values: CDR1 MDHEN, CDR2 SYDVKM. CDR3 length: 16 residues. The CDR3 DNA sequence: TGTGCCAGCAGTCTCCCTTCGGAGCGGGGACCCAGCGGCTACACCTTC. Its protein is CASSLPSERGPSGYTF.

The chain is built from TRBV30 and TRBJ1-3; no clear D. Germline values: CDR1 GTSNPN, CDR2 SVGIG (reference sequence). This CDR3 has 14 residues. The V and J ends lost 1 base and 0 bases respectively, with 7 bases between them. CDR3 in amino acids: CAWSDSYSGNTIYF. CDR3 sequence (DNA): TGTGCCTGGAGTGACAGTTACTCTGGAAACACCATATATTTT.

This rearrangement joins TRBV28 to TRBJ1-2; no reliable D call. The CDR3 has 15 amino acids. The germline V and J ends were trimmed by 5 bases and 4 bases, with 17 bases remaining between them. From germline, CDR1 is MDHEN and CDR2 SYDVKM. The CDR3 region has the DNA TGTGCCAGCAGTCCCGCAGGCAGGACCCTCTATGGCTACACCTTC. Translating it yields CASSPAGRTLYGYTF.

Regarding this clone: A far larger clone is just one base off, so this is likely a read error. This sequence joins TRBV9 and TRBJ2-7; the match to TRBD2 covers 13 bases. The ends lost 4 bases at V and 5 bases at J; junction bases unmatched: 3. Germline V gives CDR1 SGDLS, CDR2 YYNGEE. CDR3 size: 14 residues. CDR3: CASSPGLAGHEQYF. CDR3 in DNA: TGTGCCAGCAGCCCGGGACTAGCGGGGCACGAGCAGTACTTC. Variable domain in full (rest from reference TRBV9 and TRBJ2-7): DSGVTQTPKHLITATGQRVTLRCSPRSGDLSVYWYQQSLDQGLQFLIQYYNGEERAKGNILERFSAQQFPDLHSELNLSSLELGDSALYFCASSPGLAGHEQYFGPGTRLTVT.